This entry describes one T cell receptor beta chain. Authors' methods: Counts of nucleated cells, estimated from reference gene primer amplification, were obtained. Generated by immunoSEQ multiplex PCR, the TCRdb table keeps only in-frame clones and is missing some. V, J and clone size are those of that table, while D and trimming were read from the DNA. In the table there are 90,000 to 150,000 clones, 70% to 80% of which are singletons. These data come from a study of blood T cell repertoires in COVID-19. CDR1 and CDR2 (germline): SGDLS, YYNGEE. This CDR3 region has 14 residues. The ends lost 0 bases at V and 2 bases at J; junction bases unmatched: 0.

The chain couples TRBV9 to TRBJ2-5; TRBD1 matches at 8 bases. This TCR was sampled from a woman older than 75 with acute or convalescent COVID-19. Sequenced sample: peripheral blood. CDR3 sequence: CASSVDRGQETQYF. The CDR3 nucleotides read TGTGCCAGCAGCGTAGACAGGGGGCAAGAGACCCAGTACTTC.